These T cell receptor beta chains were read from a single sample in a study of cytomegalovirus exposure and HLA in healthy donors. TCRdb's table, derived via immunoSEQ multiplex PCR, lists solely in-frame clones and lacks some. The profile shows over 150,000 clones, over 65% of them singletons. Input material: PBMCs. These receptors originate from a woman aged 25 to 39 in good health and CMV-seropositive. CDR3s include the opening cysteine and the closing phenylalanine or tryptophan. Each record gives: CDR3 protein, J gene, clone size, V gene. For some rows the clone size is stated as once, few or many, or as a class when expanded; others skip it.

CASSFMGAEGANVLTF	TRBJ2-6	.	TRBV28
CASSELVGGPEQYF	TRBJ2-7	.	TRBV10-1
CASSGTGVGYTF	TRBJ1-2	.	TRBV13
CASSFGGGGTDTQYF	TRBJ2-3	.	TRBV7-6
CAWSPGQDTEAFF	TRBJ1-1	few	TRBV30
CASSLGLAEGQETQYF	TRBJ2-5	.	TRBV5-4
CASSLASGKGNEQFF	TRBJ2-1	.	TRBV7-6
CASSRAGGTYEQYF	TRBJ2-7	few	TRBV6-6
CASSLLAINTGELFF	TRBJ2-2	.	TRBV7-2
CASSESSGSLSEQYF	.	few	TRBV10-2
CASSSGLLGGDEQFF	TRBJ2-1	few	TRBV7-9
CASTPLPSGRSAYEQYF	TRBJ2-7	once	TRBV7-3
CASSYIAGGPGEQFF	TRBJ2-1	.	TRBV6-5
CASSPLLAANEQFF	TRBJ2-1	.	TRBV4-2
CAWSVLLRALYGYTF	TRBJ1-2	.	TRBV30
CASSLRVSYEQYF	TRBJ2-7	.	TRBV27
CASSLNSGGANTGELFF	TRBJ2-2	.	TRBV7-3
CAWSQQGDQPQHF	TRBJ1-5	.	TRBV30
CASSPTRGGEQFF	TRBJ2-1	.	TRBV7-7
CASILDRGRDHYGYTF	TRBJ1-2	.	TRBV11-3
CAISEERTYEQYF	TRBJ2-7	.	TRBV10-3
CASSPTSAGNEQFF	TRBJ2-1	.	TRBV27
CAWTVAGAVTGELFF	TRBJ2-2	.	TRBV30
CASSRDRDQPQHF	TRBJ1-5	.	TRBV7-9
CASSLRPGDYGYTF	TRBJ1-2	few	TRBV7-3
CASSSMSFGNTIYF	TRBJ1-3	few	TRBV2
CASSEARGNTIYF	TRBJ1-3	.	TRBV2
CASSPRGTSGGNEQFF	TRBJ2-1	.	TRBV19
CASSQTGPSTDTQYF	TRBJ2-3	once	TRBV4-1